A single sample is the source of the 6 T cell receptor beta chains below, sequenced in a study of T cells after posttransplantation cyclophosphamide. Produced via immunoSEQ multiplex PCR; TCRdb's table is partial and in-frame only. Of tens of thousands of clones listed, around nine tenths were seen once; the top ten hold 3% to 3.5%. Sequencing used PBMCs. The origin of the receptors is a woman in her forties or fifties in good health and a related stem cell transplant donor.

The rearrangement joins TRBV23-1 to TRBJ2-3; tentative D call: TRBD2 (6 bases). TRBV23-1 is treated as an ORF (open reading frame) with a function not yet certain. The CDR3 extends over 18 amino acids. V was clipped by 0 bases and J by 0 bases, with 16 bases between them. CDR3 coding DNA: TGCGCCAGCAGTCAATCGTTGGAGGGGTCCGACAGCACAGATACGCAGTATTTT. Residues: CASSQSLEGSDSTDTQYF.

The chain links TRBV28 to TRBJ2-7, with 11 bases identical to TRBD1. The CDR3 spans 15 residues. V gave up 6 bases and J gave up 2 bases; unmatched junction bases: 6. Germline CDR1 reads MDHEN; CDR2 reads SYDVKM. In nucleotides, the CDR3 is TGTGCCAGCAGGCAGGACAGGGGGCAGGCCTACGAGCAGTACTTC. The encoded protein is CASRQDRGQAYEQYF.

The rearrangement joins TRBV9 to TRBJ1-3, with D uncertain. The V end lost 0 bases, the J end lost 0 bases, and 10 bases lay between the germline ends. The CDR3 length is 16 residues. Germline-derived CDR1 and CDR2 are SGDLS and YYNGEE. CDR3 loop: CASSVGAASSGNTIYF. The CDR3 DNA sequence: TGTGCCAGCAGCGTAGGGGCCGCCAGCTCTGGAAACACCATATATTTT.

The chain couples TRBV7-9 to TRBJ2-5; a possible D gene is TRBD2 (6 bases). The CDR3 has 14 amino acids. The germline V gene encodes CDR1 SEHNR and CDR2 FQNEAQ (reference sequence). Trimming removed 5 bases at V and 1 base at J, with 11 bases between. The chain's CDR3 is CASSLGGTQETQYF. CDR3 sequence (DNA): TGTGCCAGCAGCCTCGGAGGGACCCAAGAGACCCAGTACTTC.

This clone was seen a few times. The chain has TRBV5-1 and TRBJ1-2, with D possibly being TRBD1 (6 bases). This CDR3 has 13 residues. CDR1 and CDR2 from the germline V gene are SGHRS and YFSETQ. Deletions cut 0 bases from V and 7 bases from J, with 10 bases between. CDR3 nucleotides: TGCGCCAGCAGCTTGGAGGGGGAGAGTGGCTACACCTTC. Encoded protein: CASSLEGESGYTF.

The V call is TRBV5-4, the J call TRBJ1-2; no clear D gene. With 1 base removed from V and 3 bases from J, the gap between germline ends came to 7 bases. The CDR3 is made up of 13 amino acids. CDR1 and CDR2 from the germline V gene are SGHNT and YYREEE (reference sequence). The CDR3 loop reads CASSLSGDYGYTF. DNA of the CDR3: TGTGCCAGCAGCTTGTCCGGAGACTATGGCTACACCTTC.